The clone carrying this T cell receptor beta chain has more than one count but fewer than ten. This sample stems from a study of regulatory T cells in long-lasting Graves disease. Trimming removed 1 base at V and 6 bases at J, with 9 bases between. The germline V gene has CDR1 SGHAT and CDR2 FQNNGV. This CDR3 region has 13 residues. Time point meaning: newly diagnosed GD, antithyroid drugs for less than 3 months. PBMC RNA was the source of the TCR library. Construction of TCR beta libraries relied on iRepertoire HTBI primers and on Arm-PCR targeting CDR3 regions. TCRdb independently ran MiXCR on the multiplex PCR reads; one entry per CDR3 protein. This table holds just over 600,000 distinct CDR3 sequences, around 15% found once. These same data were also listed under a study on T cells in Graves' hyperthyroidism and ophthalmopathy.

This TCR derives from a woman between 25 and 40 years old with Graves disease. This sample comprised peripheral blood mononuclear cells (PBMCs), obtained at new diagnosis, from a patient treated with antithyroid drugs. J is TRBJ1-2 and V is TRBV11-2; no reliable D call. This chain's CDR3 is CASSLVAGHGYTF. The CDR3 DNA follows: TGTGCCAGCAGCTTAGTAGCTGGGCATGGCTACACCTTC.